Included here is one T cell receptor beta chain sequence, with context. What it recognizes is unknown. The entry originates in a study of blood T cells in healthy people across ages. Study observations and caveats: The study lacked donor CMV status, which possibly confounded expanded clonotype changes. Diversity of TCR beta per million T cells declined in a roughly linear way with age.

Isolation per sample recovered at least 7 million PBMCs. The germline CDR1 and CDR2 sequences are WSHSY and SAAADI. Trimming cost V 6 bases and J 7 bases, with 19 bases left between them. The CDR3 sequence is 16 residues long. Alongside a J-beta primer mix, a sample-barcoded 5' primer served in a second PCR lasting about 7 to 11 cycles. The template-switch adaptor was a 5' adaptor with 12 random nucleotides. It tagged each cDNA molecule. In TCRdb, the 5' RACE reads were re-called with MiXCR into one record per CDR3 protein. This sample has hundreds of thousands of distinct CDR3 sequences, with 29% found just once.

The sequence came from a woman aged 80 or over in good health. What was sequenced was blood. The rearrangement joins TRBV10-2 to TRBJ1-6; possible D gene TRBD1, 5 bases. This CDR3 reads CASRRGGPAGNSPLHF. The CDR3 nucleotides are TGCGCCAGCAGGCGGGGCGGACCTGCGGGGAATTCACCCCTCCACTTT.